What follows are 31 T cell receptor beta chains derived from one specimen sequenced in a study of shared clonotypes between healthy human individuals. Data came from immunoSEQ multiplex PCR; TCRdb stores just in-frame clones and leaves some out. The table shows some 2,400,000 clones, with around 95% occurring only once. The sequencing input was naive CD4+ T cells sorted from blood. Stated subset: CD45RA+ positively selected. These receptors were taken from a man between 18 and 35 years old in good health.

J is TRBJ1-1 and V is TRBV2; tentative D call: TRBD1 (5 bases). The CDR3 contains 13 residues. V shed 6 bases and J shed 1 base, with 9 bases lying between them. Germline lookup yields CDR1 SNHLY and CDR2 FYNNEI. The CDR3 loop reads CASRRQPNTEAFF. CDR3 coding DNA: TGTGCCAGCAGAAGACAGCCGAACACTGAAGCTTTCTTT.

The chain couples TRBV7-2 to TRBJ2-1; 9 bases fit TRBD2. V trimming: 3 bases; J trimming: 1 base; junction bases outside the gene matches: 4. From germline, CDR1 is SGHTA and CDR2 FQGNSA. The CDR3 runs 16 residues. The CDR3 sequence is CASSFSGSGSYNEQFF. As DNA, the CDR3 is TGTGCCAGCAGCTTTAGCGGGAGTGGGTCCTACAATGAGCAGTTCTTC.

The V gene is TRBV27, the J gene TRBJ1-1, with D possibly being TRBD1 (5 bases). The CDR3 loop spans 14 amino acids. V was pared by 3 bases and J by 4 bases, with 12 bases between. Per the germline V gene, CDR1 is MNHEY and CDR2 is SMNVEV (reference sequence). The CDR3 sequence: CASSFEGRGTEAFF. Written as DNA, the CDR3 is TGTGCCAGCAGTTTTGAGGGGAGGGGCACTGAAGCTTTCTTT.

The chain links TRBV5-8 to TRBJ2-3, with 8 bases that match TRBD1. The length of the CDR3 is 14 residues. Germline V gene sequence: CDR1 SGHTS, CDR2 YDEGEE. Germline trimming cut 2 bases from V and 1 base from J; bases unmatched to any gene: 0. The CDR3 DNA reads TGTGCCAGCAGCTTACAGGGGGGCACAGATACGCAGTATTTT. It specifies CASSLQGGTDTQYF.

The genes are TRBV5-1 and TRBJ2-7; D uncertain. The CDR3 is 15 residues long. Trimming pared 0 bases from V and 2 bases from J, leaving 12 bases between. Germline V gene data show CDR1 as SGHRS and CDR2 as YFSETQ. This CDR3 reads CASSLEVTATYEQYF. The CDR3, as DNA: TGCGCCAGCAGCTTGGAGGTGACGGCGACCTACGAGCAGTACTTC. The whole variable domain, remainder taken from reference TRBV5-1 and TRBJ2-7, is KAGVTQTPRYLIKTRGQQVTLSCSPISGHRSVSWYQQTPGQGLQFLFEYFSETQRNKGNFPGRFSGRQFSNSRSEMNVSTLELGDSALYLCASSLEVTATYEQYFGPGTRLTVT.

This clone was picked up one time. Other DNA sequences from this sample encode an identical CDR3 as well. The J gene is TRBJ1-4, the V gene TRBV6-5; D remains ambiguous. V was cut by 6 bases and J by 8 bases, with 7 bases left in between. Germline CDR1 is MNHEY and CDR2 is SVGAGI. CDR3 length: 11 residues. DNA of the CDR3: TGTGCCAGCAGAGAGGGCGAAAAACTGTTTTTT. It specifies CASREGEKLFF.

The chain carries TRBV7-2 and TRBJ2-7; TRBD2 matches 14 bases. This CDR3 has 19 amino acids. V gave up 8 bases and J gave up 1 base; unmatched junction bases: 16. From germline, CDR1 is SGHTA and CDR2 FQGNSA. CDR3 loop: CASGVGTSGGSYKSYEQYF. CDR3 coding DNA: TGTGCCAGCGGGGTAGGGACTAGCGGGGGAAGTTATAAATCCTACGAGCAGTACTTC.

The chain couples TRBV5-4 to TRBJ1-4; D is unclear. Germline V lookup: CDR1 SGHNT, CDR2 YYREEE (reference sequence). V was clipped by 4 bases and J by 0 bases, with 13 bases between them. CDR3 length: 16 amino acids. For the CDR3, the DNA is TGTGCCAGCAGCATTGGGCCCGATCCAACTAATGAAAAACTGTTTTTT. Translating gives CASSIGPDPTNEKLFF.

The CDR3, as DNA: TGTGCCAGCAGCGCCTTGGACAGGGGCCCGAGCTCTGGAAACACCATATATTTT. Protein: CASSALDRGPSSGNTIYF. The V and J genes are TRBV9 and TRBJ1-3; 9 nucleotides align to TRBD1. After removal of 3 bases from V and 0 bases from J, the junction contained 10 bases not matched to a gene. In germline, CDR1 is SGDLS, CDR2 YYNGEE. This CDR3 is 18 amino acids long.

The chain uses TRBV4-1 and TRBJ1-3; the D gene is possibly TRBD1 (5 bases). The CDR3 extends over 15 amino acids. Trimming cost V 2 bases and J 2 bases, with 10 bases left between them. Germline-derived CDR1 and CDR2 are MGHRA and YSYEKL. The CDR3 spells CASSQSGTAGNTIYF. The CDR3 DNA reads TGCGCCAGCAGCCAATCAGGGACGGCTGGAAACACCATATATTTT.

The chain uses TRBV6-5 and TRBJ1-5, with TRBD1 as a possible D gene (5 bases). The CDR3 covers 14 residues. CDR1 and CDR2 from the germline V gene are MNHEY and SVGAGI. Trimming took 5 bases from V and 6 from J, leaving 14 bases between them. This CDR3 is CASSMRERGQPQHF. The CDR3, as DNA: TGTGCCAGCAGTATGCGGGAGAGGGGTCAGCCCCAGCATTTT.

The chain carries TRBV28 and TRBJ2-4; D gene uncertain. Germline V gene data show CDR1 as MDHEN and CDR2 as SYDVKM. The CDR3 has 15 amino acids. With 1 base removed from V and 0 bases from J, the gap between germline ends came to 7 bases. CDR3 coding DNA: TGTGCCAGCAGTTTATTTGGATCAGCCAAAAACATTCAGTACTTC. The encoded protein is CASSLFGSAKNIQYF.

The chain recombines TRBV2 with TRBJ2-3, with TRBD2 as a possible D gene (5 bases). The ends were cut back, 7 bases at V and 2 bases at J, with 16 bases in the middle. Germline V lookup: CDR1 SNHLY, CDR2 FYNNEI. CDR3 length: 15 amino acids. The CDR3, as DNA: TGTGCCAGCAAGGATGGACTGGGAGACACAGATACGCAGTATTTT. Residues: CASKDGLGDTDTQYF.

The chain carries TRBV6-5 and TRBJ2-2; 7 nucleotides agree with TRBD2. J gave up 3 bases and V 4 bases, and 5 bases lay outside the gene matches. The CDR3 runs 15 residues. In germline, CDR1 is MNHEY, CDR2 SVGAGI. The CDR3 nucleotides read TGTGCCAGCAGTTCATGGGCGGGAGACACCGGGGAGCTGTTTTTT. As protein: CASSSWAGDTGELFF.

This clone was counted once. The CDR3 sequence: CASRLTSEETQYF. The CDR3, as DNA: TGTGCCAGCAGGTTAACTAGTGAGGAGACCCAGTACTTC. The chain carries TRBV27 and TRBJ2-5; tentatively, D is TRBD2 (5 bases). Germline CDR1 MNHEY, CDR2 SMNVEV (reference sequence). Trimming left V 6 bases short and J 5 bases short, with 13 bases between. The CDR3 covers 13 residues.

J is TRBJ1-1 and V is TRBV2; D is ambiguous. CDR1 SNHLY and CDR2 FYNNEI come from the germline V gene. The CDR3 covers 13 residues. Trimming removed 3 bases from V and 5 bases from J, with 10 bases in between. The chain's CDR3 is CASSDESVTEAFF. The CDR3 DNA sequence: TGTGCCAGCAGTGATGAAAGTGTGACTGAAGCTTTCTTT.

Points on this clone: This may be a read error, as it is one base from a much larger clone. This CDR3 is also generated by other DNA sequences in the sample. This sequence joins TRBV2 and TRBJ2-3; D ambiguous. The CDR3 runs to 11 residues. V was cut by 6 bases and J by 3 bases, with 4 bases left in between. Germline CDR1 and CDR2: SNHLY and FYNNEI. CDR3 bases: TGTGCCAGCAGCTCGACAGATACGCAGTATTTT. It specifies CASSSTDTQYF.

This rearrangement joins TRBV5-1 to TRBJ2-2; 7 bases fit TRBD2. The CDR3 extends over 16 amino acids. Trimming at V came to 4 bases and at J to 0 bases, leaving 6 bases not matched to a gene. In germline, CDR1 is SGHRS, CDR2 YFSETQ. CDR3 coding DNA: TGCGCCAGCAGCCCAACTAGCGCAGCGAACACCGGGGAGCTGTTTTTT. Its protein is CASSPTSAANTGELFF. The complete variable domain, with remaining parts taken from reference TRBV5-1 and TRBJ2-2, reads KAGVTQTPRYLIKTRGQQVTLSCSPISGHRSVSWYQQTPGQGLQFLFEYFSETQRNKGNFPGRFSGRQFSNSRSEMNVSTLELGDSALYLCASSPTSAANTGELFFGEGSRLTVL.

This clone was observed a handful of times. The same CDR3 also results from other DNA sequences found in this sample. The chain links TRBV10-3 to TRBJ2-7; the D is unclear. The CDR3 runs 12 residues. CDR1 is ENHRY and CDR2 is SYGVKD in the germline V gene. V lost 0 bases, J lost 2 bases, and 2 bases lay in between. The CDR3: CAISESTYEQYF. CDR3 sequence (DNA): TGTGCCATCAGTGAGTCCACCTACGAGCAGTACTTC.

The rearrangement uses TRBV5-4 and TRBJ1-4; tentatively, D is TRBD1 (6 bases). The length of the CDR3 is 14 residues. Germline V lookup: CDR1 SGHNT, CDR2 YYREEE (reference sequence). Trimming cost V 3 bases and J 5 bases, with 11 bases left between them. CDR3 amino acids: CASSSGAENEKLFF. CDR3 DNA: TGTGCCAGCAGCTCGGGGGCAGAGAATGAAAAACTGTTTTTT.

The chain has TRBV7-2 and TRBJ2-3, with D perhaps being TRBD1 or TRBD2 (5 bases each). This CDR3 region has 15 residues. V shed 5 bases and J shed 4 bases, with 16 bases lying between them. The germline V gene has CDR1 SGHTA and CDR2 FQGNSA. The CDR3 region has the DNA TGTGCCAGCAGCCCACCGACGGGGCTGGCAGATACGCAGTATTTT. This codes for CASSPPTGLADTQYF.

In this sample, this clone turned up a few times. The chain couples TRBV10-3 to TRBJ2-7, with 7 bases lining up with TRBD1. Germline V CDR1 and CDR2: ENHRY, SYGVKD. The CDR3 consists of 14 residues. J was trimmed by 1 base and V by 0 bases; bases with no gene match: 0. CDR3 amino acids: CAISESGQSYEQYF. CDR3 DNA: TGTGCCATCAGTGAGTCGGGACAGTCCTACGAGCAGTACTTC.

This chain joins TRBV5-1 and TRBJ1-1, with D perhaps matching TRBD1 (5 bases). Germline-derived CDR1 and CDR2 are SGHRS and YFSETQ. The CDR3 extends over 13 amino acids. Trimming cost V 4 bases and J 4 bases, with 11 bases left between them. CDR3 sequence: CASSQTDGTEAFF. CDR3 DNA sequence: TGCGCCAGCAGCCAGACAGACGGCACTGAAGCTTTCTTT.

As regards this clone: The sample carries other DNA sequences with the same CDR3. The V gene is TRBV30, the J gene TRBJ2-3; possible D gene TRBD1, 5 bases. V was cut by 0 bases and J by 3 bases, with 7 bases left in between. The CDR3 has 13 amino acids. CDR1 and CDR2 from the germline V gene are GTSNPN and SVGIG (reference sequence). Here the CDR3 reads CAWSVKGTDTQYF. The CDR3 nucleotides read TGTGCCTGGAGTGTGAAGGGGACAGATACGCAGTATTTT.

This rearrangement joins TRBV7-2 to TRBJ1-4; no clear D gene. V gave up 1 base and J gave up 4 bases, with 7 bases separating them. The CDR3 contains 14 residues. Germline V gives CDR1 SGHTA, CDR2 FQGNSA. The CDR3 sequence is CASSLVRYNEKLFF. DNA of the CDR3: TGTGCCAGCAGCTTAGTACGGTATAATGAAAAACTGTTTTTT.

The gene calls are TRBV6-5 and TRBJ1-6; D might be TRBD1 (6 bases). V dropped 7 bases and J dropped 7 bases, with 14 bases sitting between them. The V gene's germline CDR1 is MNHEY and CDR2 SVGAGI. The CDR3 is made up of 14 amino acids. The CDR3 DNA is TGTGCCAGCACCAGGGGACGGGGAAATTCACCCCTCCACTTT. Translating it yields CASTRGRGNSPLHF.

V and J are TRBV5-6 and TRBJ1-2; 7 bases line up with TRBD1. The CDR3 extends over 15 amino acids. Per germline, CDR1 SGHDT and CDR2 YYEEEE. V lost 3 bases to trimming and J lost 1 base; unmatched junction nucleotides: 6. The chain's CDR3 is CASSSQTGINYGYTF. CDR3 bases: TGTGCCAGCAGCTCTCAGACAGGGATTAACTATGGCTACACCTTC.

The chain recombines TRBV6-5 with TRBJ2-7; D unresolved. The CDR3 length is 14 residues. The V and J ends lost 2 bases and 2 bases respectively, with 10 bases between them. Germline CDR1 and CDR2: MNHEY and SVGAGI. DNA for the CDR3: TGTGCCAGCAGTTACCGGTATAATCCCTACGAGCAGTACTTC. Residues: CASSYRYNPYEQYF.

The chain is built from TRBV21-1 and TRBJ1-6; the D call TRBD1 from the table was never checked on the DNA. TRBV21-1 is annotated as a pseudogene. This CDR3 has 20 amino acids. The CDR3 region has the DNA TGTGCCACCCCCGTAGGACGTGCCCTCATCAGGGGCGTGAAGAATTCACCCCTCCACTTT. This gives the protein CATPVGRALIRGVKNSPLHF.

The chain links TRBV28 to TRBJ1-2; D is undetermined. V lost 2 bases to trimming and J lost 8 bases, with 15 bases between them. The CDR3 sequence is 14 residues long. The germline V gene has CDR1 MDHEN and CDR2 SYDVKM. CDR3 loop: CASSLDSAARGYTF. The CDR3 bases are TGTGCCAGCAGTTTAGATTCGGCAGCCAGGGGCTACACCTTC.

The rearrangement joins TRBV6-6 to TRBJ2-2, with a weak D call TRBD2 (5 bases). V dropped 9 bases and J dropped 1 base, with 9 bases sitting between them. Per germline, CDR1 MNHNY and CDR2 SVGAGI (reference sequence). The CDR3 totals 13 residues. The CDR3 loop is CASGRLNTGELFF. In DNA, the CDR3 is TGTGCCAGTGGGAGACTGAACACCGGGGAGCTGTTTTTT.